The present T cell receptor beta chain was sequenced within a study of blood T cell repertoires in COVID-19 (dated by TCRdb to the early 2020s). Regarding the research as a whole: The collaborator samples originated in the United States, Italy and Spain and spanned the acute and convalescent phases of COVID-19. Samples were obtained from the ongoing ImmuneRACE study (first 160 participants) and from about 1,300 subjects provided by 6 global collaborators. Nearly every sample came with metadata listing a de-identified subject ID, COVID-19 status, age in years and sex. Where available, HLA class I and class II types were taken from metadata supplied by the sample provider and were not determined by assay-based typing. The material from the prospective study consisted of cDNA or gDNA derived from T cells, B-cell-depleted T cells, or PBMCs. The dataset comprised deeply sampled blood TCRbeta repertoires from subjects exposed to, actively infected with, or recovered from COVID-19. The repertoires were released in a freely available public database intended as a resource for research on the immune response to SARS-CoV-2.

Study-wide findings and limitations: Clinical and demographic metadata were provided uncurated, with the amount varying by source and participant.

Details on this clone: There is no known antigen for this receptor. Base qualities were left out, and no much larger clone turns up one base away.

The CDR3 runs 18 residues from the cysteine to the phenylalanine. Only CDR3 DNA is held: 54 bases, read in frame from base 1. The germline V gene (reference sequence) sets CDR1 to LNHNV and CDR2 to YYDKDF. V is cut by 5 bases and J by 4 bases, and the space between the germline ends is 25 bases. The collaborating institutions used their own protocols to collect whole blood in K2EDTA tubes. For TCRbeta analysis, collaborators shipped samples in one of three forms: frozen whole blood, isolated PBMCs, or DNA extracted from either of those sample types. TCRbeta CDR3 regions were amplified from genomic DNA using the immunoSEQ Assay, a bias-controlled multiplex PCR. The source study handled its data this way. The number of nucleated cells in each sample was estimated from the amplification of reference gene primers within the assay. To quantify the absolute abundance of each unique TCRbeta CDR3 rearrangement, sequence reads were collapsed and filtered. For each sample, productive Simpson clonality was calculated as the square root of Simpson's diversity index over productive rearrangements. TCRdb limited this immuneACCESS table to in-frame rearrangements with V and J called. A share of clones is missing; checked studies link under half to unresolved V genes, and the rest is unexplained. D and trimming come from the DNA, and the V and J calls and clone size come from that table. Counted in this sample were 55,000 to 85,000 clones; more than 75% of them appeared once. The ten largest account for approximately 10% of the sample.

Sample: peripheral blood. The source of this sequence is a woman aged 18-29 years with acute or convalescent COVID-19. This receptor chain uses TRBV15 and TRBJ2-3; matching of 6 bases hints at TRBD2 as the D gene. CDR3 reads: CATSDESGVGGRPDTQYF. DNA sequence: TGTGCCACCAGCGACGAATCAGGAGTGGGAGGACGCCCAGATACGCAGTATTTT.